A selection of T cell receptor beta chains follows, all from one sample in a study of graft-versus-host responses after intestinal transplantation. The antigens for these receptors are not known. Using immunoSEQ multiplex PCR, the repertoire was profiled, and TCRdb retains in-frame clones only, with some absent. The top ten hold 0.23% of the sample, which has around 100,000 clones, approximately 90% seen once. The sample in question was unstimulated CD4+ T cells sorted from spleen or lymph node cells, obtained before transplant. These receptors were taken from a human donor who was the organ donor for an intestinal transplant. CDR3s include the opening cysteine and the closing phenylalanine or tryptophan. A D gene is named only where the DNA matches it firmly. Some rows mark clone size as missing; the rest say once, few, many or name a class of expanded clone.

J gene: TRBJ2-5; V gene: TRBV7-2; clone size: .; D gene: .; CDR3 protein: CASSLVTGQETQYF; CDR3 DNA: TGTGCCAGCAGCTTAGTTACAGGGCAAGAGACCCAGTACTTC
J gene: TRBJ2-7; V gene: TRBV5-1; clone size: .; D gene: TRBD1; CDR3 protein: CASSSGTGGVEQYF; CDR3 DNA: TGCGCCAGCAGCTCCGGGACAGGGGGCGTCGAGCAGTACTTC
J gene: TRBJ2-1; V gene: TRBV7-2; clone size: .; D gene: .; CDR3 protein: CASSSPQSRPPHNEQFF; CDR3 DNA: TGTGCCAGCAGCTCACCTCAGAGTAGGCCCCCCCACAATGAGCAGTTCTTC
J gene: TRBJ2-1; V gene: TRBV19; clone size: .; D gene: TRBD2; CDR3 protein: CASSLKGLAGGASYNEQFF; CDR3 DNA: TGTGCCAGTAGTTTAAAGGGACTAGCGGGGGGAGCCTCCTACAATGAGCAGTTCTTC
J gene: TRBJ2-3; V gene: TRBV29-1; clone size: .; D gene: .; CDR3 protein: CSVVGVATTDTQYF; CDR3 DNA: TGCAGCGTTGTGGGAGTCGCCACCACAGATACGCAGTATTTT
J gene: TRBJ2-1; V gene: TRBV14; clone size: .; D gene: TRBD2; CDR3 protein: CASSRTGGRYNEQFF; CDR3 DNA: TGTGCCAGCAGCCGGACGGGCGGGAGGTACAATGAGCAGTTCTTC
J gene: TRBJ2-3; V gene: TRBV4-1; clone size: .; D gene: TRBD2; CDR3 protein: CASSLDRRGGGTSGSRADTQYF; CDR3 DNA: TGCGCCAGCAGCCTCGACCGAAGGGGGGGTGGGACTAGCGGGAGTCGTGCAGATACGCAGTATTTT
J gene: TRBJ1-4; V gene: TRBV10-3; clone size: .; D gene: TRBD1; CDR3 protein: CATSLGTGANEKLFF; CDR3 DNA: TGTGCCACCTCCCTCGGGACAGGGGCTAATGAAAAACTGTTTTTT
J gene: TRBJ2-2; V gene: TRBV4-2; clone size: .; D gene: TRBD1; CDR3 protein: CASSQGTGNTGELFF; CDR3 DNA: TGTGCCAGCAGCCAGGGGACAGGGAACACCGGGGAGCTGTTTTTT
J gene: TRBJ2-5; V gene: TRBV28; clone size: .; D gene: TRBD2; CDR3 protein: CACGLAGSGETQYF; CDR3 DNA: TGTGCCTGCGGATTAGCGGGAAGTGGTGAGACCCAGTACTTC
J gene: TRBJ1-6; V gene: TRBV27; clone size: .; D gene: .; CDR3 protein: CASSPSGQPNSPLHF; CDR3 DNA: TGTGCCAGCAGTCCATCCGGACAGCCCAATTCACCCCTCCACTTT
J gene: TRBJ2-3; V gene: TRBV19; clone size: .; D gene: .; CDR3 protein: CASSISSGDTQYF; CDR3 DNA: TGTGCCAGTAGTATATCGTCGGGAGATACGCAGTATTTT
J gene: TRBJ2-7; V gene: TRBV7-2; clone size: .; D gene: TRBD1; CDR3 protein: CASSLSRTGLYEQYF; CDR3 DNA: TGTGCCAGCAGCTTATCCCGGACAGGGCTGTACGAGCAGTACTTC
J gene: TRBJ2-5; V gene: TRBV29-1; clone size: .; D gene: TRBD1; CDR3 protein: CSVGTGWGETQYF; CDR3 DNA: TGCAGCGTTGGGACAGGGTGGGGAGAGACCCAGTACTTC
J gene: TRBJ1-2; V gene: TRBV30; clone size: .; D gene: .; CDR3 protein: CAWIITGPGVGGYTF; CDR3 DNA: TGTGCCTGGATTATTACCGGACCAGGGGTGGGGGGCTACACCTTC
J gene: TRBJ2-5; V gene: TRBV5-4; clone size: .; D gene: TRBD2; CDR3 protein: CASSLTSGNQETQYF; CDR3 DNA: TGTGCCAGCAGCCTGACTAGCGGGAACCAAGAGACCCAGTACTTC
J gene: TRBJ2-3; V gene: TRBV7-2; clone size: .; D gene: .; CDR3 protein: CASSLGGTDTQYF; CDR3 DNA: TGTGCCAGCAGCTTAGGGGGCACAGATACGCAGTATTTT
J gene: TRBJ2-7; V gene: TRBV28; clone size: many; D gene: .; CDR3 protein: CASNDPRTPYEQYF; CDR3 DNA: TGTGCCAGTAACGACCCCCGTACGCCCTACGAGCAGTACTTC
J gene: TRBJ2-7; V gene: TRBV11-1; clone size: .; D gene: .; CDR3 protein: CASSLSSSYEQYF; CDR3 DNA: TGTGCCAGCAGCTTATCCAGCTCCTACGAGCAGTACTTC
J gene: TRBJ1-1; V gene: TRBV29-1; clone size: .; D gene: .; CDR3 protein: CSVDPWRLNTEAFF; CDR3 DNA: TGCAGCGTCGACCCGTGGAGGCTTAACACTGAAGCTTTCTTT
J gene: TRBJ2-5; V gene: TRBV6-6; clone size: .; D gene: TRBD2; CDR3 protein: CASIKAGTEGETQYF; CDR3 DNA: TGTGCCAGCATTAAAGCGGGAACGGAGGGGGAGACCCAGTACTTC
J gene: TRBJ2-3; V gene: TRBV13; clone size: .; D gene: .; CDR3 protein: CASSLSSGTDTQYF; CDR3 DNA: TGTGCCAGCAGCTTATCTAGCGGCACAGATACGCAGTATTTT
J gene: TRBJ1-2; V gene: TRBV4-3; clone size: .; D gene: TRBD1; CDR3 protein: CASSQDYGYRGTLGYGYTF; CDR3 DNA: TGCGCCAGCAGCCAAGACTATGGTTACAGGGGGACACTTGGGTATGGCTACACCTTC